Reported below is one T cell receptor (beta chain). Its antigen remains unknown. This entry comes from a study of vaccination effects on CD4 cells after COVID-19. Whole-study context: Before sequencing, viral peptide pools were used by the ViraFEST assay to expand antigen-specific CD4+ T cells.

When 10 to 11 days of culture had elapsed, CD4+ T cells were isolated. The assay was immunoSEQ multiplex PCR, and TCRdb's table has in-frame clones only and misses some. The sample gives around 40,000 clones, around 67% of which show up once; 3.5% to 4.5% is in the top ten. Germline assignment: CDR1 MGHRA and CDR2 YSYEKL. CDR3 length: 16 amino acids. Germline trimming cut 1 base from V and 8 bases from J; bases unmatched to any gene: 11. Notes on the study in general: Healthy vaccinees showed cross-reactivity with common cold coronaviruses in only 1 of 255 vaccine-induced clones.

The sequencing here drew on CD4+ T cells from PBMCs cultured without peptide, taken before COVID-19 vaccination. J is TRBJ1-2 and V is TRBV4-1; 9 bases are a match to TRBD1. This clonotype was obtained from a human donor who received a COVID-19 vaccine. CDR3 sequence (DNA): TGCGCCAGCAGCCAAGTACAGGGACAGGGAGATGGAGGCTACACCTTC. It translates to CASSQVQGQGDGGYTF.